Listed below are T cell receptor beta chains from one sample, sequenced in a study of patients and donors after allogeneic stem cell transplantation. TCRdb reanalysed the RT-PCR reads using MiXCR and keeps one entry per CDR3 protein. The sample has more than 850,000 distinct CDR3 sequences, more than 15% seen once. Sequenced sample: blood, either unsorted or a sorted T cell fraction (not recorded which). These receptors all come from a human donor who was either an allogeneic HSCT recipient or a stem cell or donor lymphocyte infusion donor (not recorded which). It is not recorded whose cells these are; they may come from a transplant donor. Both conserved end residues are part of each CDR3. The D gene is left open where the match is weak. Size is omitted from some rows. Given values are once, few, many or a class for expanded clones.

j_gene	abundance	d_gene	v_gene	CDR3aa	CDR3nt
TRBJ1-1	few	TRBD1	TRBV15	CATSFKQGAAAFF	TGTGCCACCAGCTTCAAACAGGGGGCGGCGGCTTTCTTT
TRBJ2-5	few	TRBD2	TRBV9	CASSATGTSGQETQYF	TGTGCCAGCAGCGCAACCGGGACTAGCGGACAAGAGACCCAGTACTTC
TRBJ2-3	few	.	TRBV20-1	CSASYRRGGTDTQYF	TGCAGTGCTAGTTATAGGCGGGGAGGCACAGATACGCAGTATTTT
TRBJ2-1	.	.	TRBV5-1	CASSFNQDYNEQFF	TGCGCCAGCAGCTTTAACCAGGATTACAATGAGCAGTTCTTC
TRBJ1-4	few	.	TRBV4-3	CASSQPKKGGVKGHEKLFF	TGCGCCAGCAGCCAACCTAAAAAAGGAGGAGTGAAAGGGCATGAAAAACTGTTTTTT
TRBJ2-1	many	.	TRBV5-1	CASSLGGKSYNEQFF	TGCGCCAGCAGCTTAGGGGGTAAATCCTACAATGAGCAGTTCTTC
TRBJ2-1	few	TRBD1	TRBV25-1	CASSDQGQGRNEQFF	TGTGCCAGCAGTGACCAGGGACAGGGCCGCAATGAGCAGTTCTTC
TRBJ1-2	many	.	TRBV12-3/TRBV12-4	CASSYGQGFGYTF	TGTGCCAGCAGTTATGGGCAGGGGTTCGGCTACACCTTC
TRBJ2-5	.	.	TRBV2	CASTGHPTTQETQYF	TGTGCCAGCACCGGACATCCGACCACCCAAGAGACCCAGTACTTC
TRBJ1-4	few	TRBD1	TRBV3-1	CASSQEGRQGIYF	TGTGCCAGCAGCCAAGAAGGGCGACAGGGGATCTATTTT
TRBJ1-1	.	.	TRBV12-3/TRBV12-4	CASTPLGQLNTEAFF	TGTGCCAGCACCCCTTTAGGACAGCTAAACACTGAAGCTTTCTTT
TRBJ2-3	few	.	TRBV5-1	CASSLDRSSTDTQYF	TGCGCCAGCAGCTTGGACCGGAGCTCCACAGATACGCAGTATTTT
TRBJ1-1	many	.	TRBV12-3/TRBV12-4	CASSPQGHEAFF	TGTGCCAGCAGTCCACAGGGACATGAAGCTTTCTTT
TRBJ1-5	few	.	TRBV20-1	CSAMGGRGNNQPQHF	TGCAGTGCGATGGGAGGACGGGGAAATAATCAGCCCCAGCATTTT
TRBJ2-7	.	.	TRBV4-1	CASSHRVVRWFEQYF	TGCGCCAGCAGCCATCGAGTAGTAAGGTGGTTCGAGCAGTACTTC
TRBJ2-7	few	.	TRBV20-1	CSARGLTGEDEQYF	TGCAGTGCTAGAGGGCTTACAGGGGAGGACGAGCAGTACTTC
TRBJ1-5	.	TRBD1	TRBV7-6	CASSLGGGQSPNQPQHF	TGTGCCAGCAGCTTAGGTGGGGGACAGTCCCCTAATCAGCCCCAGCATTTT
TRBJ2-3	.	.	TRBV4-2	CASSQVAKSDTQYF	TGTGCCAGCAGCCAAGTGGCGAAGAGTGATACGCAGTATTTT
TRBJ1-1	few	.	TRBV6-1	CASSPERQPPEAFF	TGTGCCAGCAGCCCCGAACGGCAGCCACCTGAAGCTTTCTTT
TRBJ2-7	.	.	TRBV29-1	CSVERGRGEVYEQYF	TGCAGCGTTGAACGCGGAAGGGGAGAGGTGTACGAGCAGTACTTC
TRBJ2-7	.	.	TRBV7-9	CASSPEGDRSTSYEQYF	TGTGCCAGCAGTCCAGAAGGAGACAGAAGTACTTCTTACGAGCAGTACTTC
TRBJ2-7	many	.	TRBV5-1	CASRRDPGPYEQYF	TGCGCCAGCAGACGCGACCCGGGTCCCTACGAGCAGTACTTC
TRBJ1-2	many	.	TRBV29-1	CSVPTRDGYTF	TGCAGCGTCCCGACGAGGGACGGCTACACCTTC
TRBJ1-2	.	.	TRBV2	CASSEKRVQRYTF	TGTGCCAGCAGTGAAAAGAGGGTTCAGCGCTACACCTTC
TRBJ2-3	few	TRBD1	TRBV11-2	CASSSEGALPTNTQYF	TGTGCCAGCAGCTCCGAGGGGGCCCTCCCCACGAATACGCAGTATTTT
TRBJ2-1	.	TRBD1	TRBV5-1	CASRPDRESNEQFF	TGCGCCAGCAGACCCGACAGGGAATCCAATGAGCAGTTCTTC
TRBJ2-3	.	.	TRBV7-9	CASSQEPRRGTQYF	TGTGCCAGCAGCCAGGAGCCCCGTCGGGGTACGCAGTATTTT
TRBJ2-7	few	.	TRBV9	CASSVGDNSYEQYF	TGTGCCAGCAGCGTAGGGGACAACTCCTACGAGCAGTACTTC
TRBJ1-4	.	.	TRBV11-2	CASSLVTWGGEKLFF	TGTGCCAGCAGCTTAGTGACATGGGGAGGTGAAAAACTGTTTTTT
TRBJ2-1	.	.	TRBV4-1	CASSQRGGRGQFF	TGCGCCAGCAGCCAACGAGGGGGGAGGGGGCAGTTCTTC
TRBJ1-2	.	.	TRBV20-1	CSAAGTPNYGYTF	TGCAGTGCTGCCGGGACACCAAACTATGGCTACACCTTC
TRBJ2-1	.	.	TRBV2	CASMGIYNEQFF	TGTGCCAGCATGGGAATCTACAATGAGCAGTTCTTC
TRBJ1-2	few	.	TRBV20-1	CSARTPGGYGYTF	TGCAGTGCCAGAACCCCGGGCGGCTATGGCTACACCTTC
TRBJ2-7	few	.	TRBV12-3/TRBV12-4	CASSPGHPFGDEQYF	TGTGCCAGCAGTCCAGGACATCCATTTGGAGACGAGCAGTACTTC
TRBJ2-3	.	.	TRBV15	CATSRDPVTTDTQYF	TGTGCCACCAGCAGAGATCCGGTTACTACAGATACGCAGTATTTT
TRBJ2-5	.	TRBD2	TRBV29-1	CSAAGAETQYF	TGCAGCGCAGCGGGAGCGGAGACCCAGTACTTC
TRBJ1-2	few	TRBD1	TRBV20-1	CSARVDREVSYGYTF	TGCAGTGCTAGAGTGGACAGGGAGGTGAGCTATGGCTACACCTTC